These T cell receptor beta chains were read from a single sample in a study of blood T cell repertoires in COVID-19. TCRdb keeps only in-frame clones here, not all; method: immunoSEQ multiplex PCR. The sample contains some 150,000 clones, 87% of which appear only once. Source material: peripheral blood. Every receptor here comes from a man aged 45-65 years who had recovered from COVID-19. The conserved cysteine and the conserved F or W are not part of the CDR3 here. For some rows the clone size is stated as once, few or many, or as a class when expanded; others skip it.

abundance,v_gene,CDR3aa
-,TRBV7-2,ASRGGAGEKETQY
-,TRBV9,ASSVAGSSNEQF
-,TRBV5-1,ASSVQPGQGNEKLF
-,TRBV11-2,ASSLDRTGPYEQY
-,TRBV6-2/TRBV6-3,ASSATGPVGYT
once,TRBV7-3,ASSSRLDNEQF
once,TRBV5-4,ASSPGRGNTEAF
-,TRBV5-1,ASSFRLGAGGSETQY
-,TRBV3-1/TRBV3-2,ASSQLPDTFRRNTIY
once,TRBV19,ATQRDSIANTGELF
once,TRBV15,ATSRDAGYEQY
-,TRBV7-2,ASSLGLAATPLAGELF
-,TRBV4-1,ASSPRERETQY